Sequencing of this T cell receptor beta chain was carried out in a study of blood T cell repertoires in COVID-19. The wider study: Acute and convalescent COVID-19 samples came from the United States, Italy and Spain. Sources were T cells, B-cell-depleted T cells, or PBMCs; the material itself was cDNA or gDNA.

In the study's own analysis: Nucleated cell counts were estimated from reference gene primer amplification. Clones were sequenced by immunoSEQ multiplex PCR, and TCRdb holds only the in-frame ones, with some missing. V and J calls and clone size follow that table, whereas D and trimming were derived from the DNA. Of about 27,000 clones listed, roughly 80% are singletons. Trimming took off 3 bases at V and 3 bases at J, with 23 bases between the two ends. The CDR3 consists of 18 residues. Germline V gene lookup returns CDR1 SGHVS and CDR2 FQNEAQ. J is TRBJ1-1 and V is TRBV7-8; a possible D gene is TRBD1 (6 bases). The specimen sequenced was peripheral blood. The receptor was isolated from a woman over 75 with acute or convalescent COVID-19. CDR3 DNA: TGTGCCAGCAGCTTTCCCCGTGGGGGGGGCAGGGTGGACACTGAAGCTTTCTTT. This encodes CASSFPRGGGRVDTEAFF.